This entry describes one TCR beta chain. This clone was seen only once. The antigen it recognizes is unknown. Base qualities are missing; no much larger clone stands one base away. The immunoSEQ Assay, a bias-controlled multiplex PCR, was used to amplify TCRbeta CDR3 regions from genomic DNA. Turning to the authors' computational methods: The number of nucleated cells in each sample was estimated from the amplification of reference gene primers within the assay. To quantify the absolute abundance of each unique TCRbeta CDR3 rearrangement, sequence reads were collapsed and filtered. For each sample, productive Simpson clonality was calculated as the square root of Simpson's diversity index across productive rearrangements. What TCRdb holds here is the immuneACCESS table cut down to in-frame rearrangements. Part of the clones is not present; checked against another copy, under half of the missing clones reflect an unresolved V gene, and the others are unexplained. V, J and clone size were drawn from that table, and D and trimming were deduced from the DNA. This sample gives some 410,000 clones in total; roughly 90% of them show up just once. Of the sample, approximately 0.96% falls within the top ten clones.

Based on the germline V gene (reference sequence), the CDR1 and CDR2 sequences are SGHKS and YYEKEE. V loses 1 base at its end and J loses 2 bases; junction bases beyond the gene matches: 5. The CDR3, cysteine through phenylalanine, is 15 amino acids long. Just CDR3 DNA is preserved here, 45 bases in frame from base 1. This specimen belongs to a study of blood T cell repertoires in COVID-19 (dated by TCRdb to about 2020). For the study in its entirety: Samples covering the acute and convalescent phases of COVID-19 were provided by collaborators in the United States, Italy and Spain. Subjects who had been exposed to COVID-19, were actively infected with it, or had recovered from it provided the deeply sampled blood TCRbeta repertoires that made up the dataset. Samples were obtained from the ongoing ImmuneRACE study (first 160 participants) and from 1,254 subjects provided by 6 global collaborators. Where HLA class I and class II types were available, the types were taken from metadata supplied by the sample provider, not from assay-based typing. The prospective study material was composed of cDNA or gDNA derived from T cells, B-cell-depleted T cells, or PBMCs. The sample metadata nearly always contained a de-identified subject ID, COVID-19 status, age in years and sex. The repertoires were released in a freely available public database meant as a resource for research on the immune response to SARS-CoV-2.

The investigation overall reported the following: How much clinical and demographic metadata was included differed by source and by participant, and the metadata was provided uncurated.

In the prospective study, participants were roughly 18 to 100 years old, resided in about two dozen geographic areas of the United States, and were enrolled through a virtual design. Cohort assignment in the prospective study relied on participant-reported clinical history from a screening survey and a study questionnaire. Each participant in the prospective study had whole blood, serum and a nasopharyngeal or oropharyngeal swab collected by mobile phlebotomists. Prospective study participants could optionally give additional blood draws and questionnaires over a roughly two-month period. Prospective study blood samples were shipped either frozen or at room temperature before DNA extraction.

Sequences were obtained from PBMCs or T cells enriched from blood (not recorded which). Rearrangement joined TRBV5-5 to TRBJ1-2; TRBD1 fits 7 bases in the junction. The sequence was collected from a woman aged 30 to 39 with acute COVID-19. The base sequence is TGTGCCAGCAGCTTGACAGGGGACGTAAACTATGGCTACACCTTC. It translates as CASSLTGDVNYGYTF.